The 28 T cell receptor beta chains below come from one sample, sequenced in a study of blood T cell repertoires in COVID-19. The table came from immunoSEQ multiplex PCR; TCRdb's copy has only in-frame clones and leaves some out. Found here are under 95,000 clones, 88% of them singletons; the top ten hold 40% to 55%. Sequencing was done on a sample of peripheral blood. The receptors shown here come from a human donor in a cohort sampled during active COVID-19.

The chain uses TRBV9 and TRBJ1-4; a possible D gene is TRBD1 (5 bases). The germline CDR1 and CDR2 sequences are SGDLS and YYNGEE. Trimming removed 2 bases from V and 8 bases from J, with 13 bases in between. This CDR3 spans 14 amino acids. The CDR3 bases are TGTGCCAGCAGCGTGGGGGGGAGTGAGGAAAAACTGTTTTTT. This gives the protein CASSVGGSEEKLFF. Supplemented by reference TRBV9 and TRBJ1-4, the full variable domain reads DSGVTQTPKHLITATGQRVTLRCSPRSGDLSVYWYQQSLDQGLQFLIQYYNGEERAKGNILERFSAQQFPDLHSELNLSSLELGDSALYFCASSVGGSEEKLFFGSGTQLSVL.

The CDR3 loop reads CASSSLAGTSGYNEQFF. In nucleotides, the CDR3 is TGTGCCAGCAGTTCGCTCGCCGGGACTAGCGGATACAATGAGCAGTTCTTC. The gene calls are TRBV28 and TRBJ2-1, with TRBD2 identical over 11 bases. The CDR3 totals 17 residues. Germline CDR1 MDHEN, CDR2 SYDVKM. V was clipped by 4 bases and J by 4 bases; unmatched bases: 9.

The chain links TRBV28 to TRBJ2-6; possible D gene TRBD1, 5 bases. Germline CDR1 and CDR2: MDHEN and SYDVKM. The V end lost 5 bases, the J end lost 1 base, and 12 bases lay between the germline ends. This CDR3 region has 16 residues. The CDR3: CASSRTRASGANVLTF. CDR3 nucleotide sequence: TGTGCCAGCAGTAGGACCAGGGCTTCTGGGGCCAACGTCCTGACTTTC. The full variable domain, its missing parts supplied by reference TRBV28 and TRBJ2-6, is DVKVTQSSRYLVKRTGEKVFLECVQDMDHENMFWYRQDPGLGLRLIYFSYDVKMKEKGDIPEGYSVSREKKERFSLILESASTNQTSMYLCASSRTRASGANVLTFGAGSRLTVL.

V and J are TRBV19 and TRBJ1-4, with D hard to call. CDR3 size: 16 residues. Germline lookup yields CDR1 LNHDA and CDR2 SQIVND (reference sequence). The ends were cut back, 5 bases at V and 4 bases at J, with 17 bases in the middle. The CDR3 loop is CASSQRPRVINEKLFF. The CDR3 region has the DNA TGTGCCAGTAGTCAGCGCCCGAGAGTAATTAATGAAAAACTGTTTTTT.

This rearrangement joins TRBV14 to TRBJ2-3; D is unclear. This CDR3 has 14 residues. The V end was cut by 6 bases, the J end by 4 bases, with 14 bases between. CDR1 is SGHDN and CDR2 is FVKESK in the germline V gene. This CDR3 reads CASSLFRTADTQYF. CDR3 nucleotide sequence: TGTGCCAGCAGTCTCTTCCGAACAGCAGATACGCAGTATTTT.

The chain couples TRBV18 to TRBJ2-1; 11 bases line up with TRBD2. V was pared by 1 base and J by 5 bases, with 4 bases of the junction left unmatched. The CDR3 contains 16 residues. Germline-derived CDR1 and CDR2 are KGHSH and LQKENI. The CDR3 nucleotides read TGTGCCAGCTCACCACGGGGACTAGCGGCGAACAATGAGCAGTTCTTC. This sequence encodes CASSPRGLAANNEQFF. Combining the CDR3 with reference TRBV18 and TRBJ2-1 gives the whole variable domain NAGVMQNPRHLVRRRGQEARLRCSPMKGHSHVYWYRQLPEEGLKFMVYLQKENIIDESGMPKERFSAEFPKEGPSILRIQQVVRGDSAAYFCASSPRGLAANNEQFFGPGTRLTVL.

The chain uses TRBV4-1 and TRBJ2-2; the D gene is possibly TRBD2 (6 bases). The germline CDR1 and CDR2 sequences are MGHRA and YSYEKL. The CDR3 covers 17 residues. Trimming shortened V by 0 bases and J by 2 bases, and 13 bases separated the two germline ends. The CDR3 DNA reads TGCGCCAGCAGCCAAGAATTCCCGGGAGCTAACACCGGGGAGCTGTTTTTT. This codes for CASSQEFPGANTGELFF.

The genes are TRBV5-1 and TRBJ2-1; 8 nucleotides agree with TRBD2. CDR3 length equals 15 residues. Germline V gene sequence: CDR1 SGHRS, CDR2 YFSETQ. Losses at the gene ends were 0 bases for V and 4 bases for J; bases not matched to a gene: 3. The CDR3 loop is CASSLEAGVYNEQFF. The CDR3 DNA is TGCGCCAGCAGCTTGGAAGCGGGGGTATACAATGAGCAGTTCTTC.

The chain uses TRBV2 and TRBJ2-2; 10 nucleotides align to TRBD2. V was clipped by 4 bases and J by 6 bases; unmatched bases: 11. The germline V gene encodes CDR1 SNHLY and CDR2 FYNNEI. This CDR3 region has 17 residues. The CDR3 region is CASSGYSGTSASGELFF. Here the CDR3 DNA reads TGTGCCAGCAGTGGCTACTCCGGGACTAGCGCGTCCGGGGAGCTGTTTTTT.

This rearrangement joins TRBV5-1 to TRBJ2-5; no clear D gene. Germline V gives CDR1 SGHRS, CDR2 YFSETQ. The CDR3 loop spans 13 amino acids. The V and J ends lost 1 base and 3 bases respectively, with 7 bases between them. CDR3 bases: TGCGCCAGCAGCTTGTCAGTTGAAGAGACCCAGTACTTC. This translates into CASSLSVEETQYF.

The rearrangement links TRBV5-1 to TRBJ1-1; 8 bases match TRBD1. V trimming: 2 bases; J trimming: 3 bases; junction bases outside the gene matches: 3. The CDR3 is 14 amino acids. Germline assignment: CDR1 SGHRS and CDR2 YFSETQ. CDR3 sequence (DNA): TGCGCCAGCAGCTTATCGACAGGGGACACTGAAGCTTTCTTT. Translating it yields CASSLSTGDTEAFF.

V is TRBV3-1 (or the pseudogene TRBV3-2) and J is TRBJ1-2; D remains ambiguous. CDR3 length: 13 residues. V was cut by 1 base and J by 4 bases, with 7 bases left in between. Looked up from germline, CDR1 is LGHDT and CDR2 is YNNKEL (reference sequence). CDR3 coding DNA: TGTGCCAGCAGCCAAGGGCAGTCCTATGGCTACACCTTC. This codes for CASSQGQSYGYTF.

V usage is TRBV27 and J usage is TRBJ2-7, with TRBD1 matching 7 bases. Trimming removed 5 bases from V and 2 bases from J; junction bases left unmatched: 9. CDR1 is MNHEY, CDR2 SMNVEV, per germline (reference sequence). This CDR3 spans 15 amino acids. Written as DNA, the CDR3 is TGTGCCAGCAGTCGTACAGGGGTCCTGACCTACGAGCAGTACTTC. It yields the protein CASSRTGVLTYEQYF.

This rearrangement joins TRBV4-1 to TRBJ2-4, with 8 positions matching TRBD2. Germline trimming cut 4 bases from V and 3 bases from J; bases unmatched to any gene: 11. The CDR3 contains 17 residues. Germline loops: CDR1 MGHRA, CDR2 YSYEKL. CDR3 region: CASSLLGSGTHKNIQYF. CDR3 sequence (DNA): TGCGCCAGCAGCCTCTTGGGTAGCGGGACCCACAAAAACATTCAGTACTTC.

J is TRBJ1-3 and V is TRBV21-1; TRBD1 was called by the table and not checked on the DNA. TRBV21-1 is recorded as a pseudogene. This CDR3 comprises 16 residues. The CDR3 loop reads CASSSRWTGDANTIYF. The CDR3 region has the DNA TGTGCCAGCAGCTCACGCTGGACAGGGGACGCAAACACCATATATTTT.

J is TRBJ1-5 and V is TRBV2; D not certain. The CDR3 has 19 amino acids. The germline V gene encodes CDR1 SNHLY and CDR2 FYNNEI. V was shortened by 3 bases and J by 0 bases, with 21 bases between the two germline ends. Here the CDR3 DNA reads TGTGCCAGCAGTGATAACCACTCCTGGCGCGGCAGTAGCAATCAGCCCCAGCATTTT. Protein sequence: CASSDNHSWRGSSNQPQHF.

The V gene is TRBV7-8, the J gene TRBJ2-3; 9 nucleotides align to TRBD2. Unmatched junction bases numbered 3, after V lost 4 bases and J lost 4 bases. CDR3 length: 14 residues. Germline V CDR1 and CDR2: SGHVS, FQNEAQ. In nucleotides, the CDR3 is TGTGCCAGCAGCTCTAGCGGGGAGTCAGATACGCAGTATTTT. Translation: CASSSSGESDTQYF.

The rearrangement uses TRBV7-2 and TRBJ2-7; maybe TRBD2 (6 bases). The length of the CDR3 is 16 residues. CDR1 and CDR2 from the germline V gene are SGHTA and FQGNSA. V was pared by 3 bases and J by 3 bases, with 18 bases between. In nucleotides, the CDR3 is TGTGCCAGCAGCTTGGCGGGGTCCCTGATCGGCTACGAGCAGTACTTC. Residues: CASSLAGSLIGYEQYF.

CDR3 protein: CASSSQGVHNNEQFF. The CDR3 DNA reads as TGTGCCAGCAGCTCCCAGGGGGTTCATAACAATGAGCAGTTCTTC. V usage is TRBV7-9 and J usage is TRBJ2-1; 7 nucleotides agree with TRBD1. With 4 bases clipped from V and 5 bases from J, the junction kept 8 bases outside the gene matches. This CDR3 region has 15 residues. Germline lookup yields CDR1 SEHNR and CDR2 FQNEAQ (reference sequence).

This chain joins TRBV10-3 and TRBJ2-5, with a possible D match to TRBD1 (6 bases). V was cut by 4 bases and J by 4 bases, with 10 bases left in between. Germline values: CDR1 ENHRY, CDR2 SYGVKD. This CDR3 comprises 13 residues. Written as DNA, the CDR3 is TGTGCCATCAGTGTGGCAGGGGTAGAGACCCAGTACTTC. This codes for CAISVAGVETQYF.

The chain has TRBV7-8 and TRBJ2-3; 8 bases fit TRBD2. The germline CDR1 and CDR2 sequences are SGHVS and FQNEAQ. The CDR3 runs 16 residues. Unmatched junction bases numbered 14, after V lost 5 bases and J lost 7 bases. The CDR3 here is CASSPTSGTRGNTQYF. For the CDR3, the DNA is TGTGCCAGCAGCCCCACATCCGGGACTAGAGGAAATACGCAGTATTTT. The full variable domain, its missing parts supplied by reference TRBV7-8 and TRBJ2-3, is GAGVSQSPRYKVAKRGQDVALRCDPISGHVSLFWYQQALGQGPEFLTYFQNEAQLDKSGLPSDRFFAERPEGSVSTLKIQRTQQEDSAVYLCASSPTSGTRGNTQYFGPGTRLTVL.

The table lists this clone with a count of one. The chain uses TRBV12-3 or TRBV12-4 and TRBJ1-1, with D maybe TRBD1 (6 bases). The CDR3 runs to 11 residues. Trimming cost V 10 bases and J 6 bases, with 12 bases left between them. The CDR3 DNA sequence: TGTGCCATCCGGGACAAAGCTGAAGCTTTCTTT. As protein: CAIRDKAEAFF.

The gene calls are TRBV7-6 and TRBJ2-5, with TRBD2 matching 11 bases. This CDR3 region has 15 residues. Germline V gives CDR1 SGHVS, CDR2 FNYEAQ. J was trimmed by 4 bases and V by 1 base; bases with no gene match: 2. Here the CDR3 reads CASSLGLAGGETQYF. CDR3 DNA sequence: TGTGCCAGCAGCTTAGGGCTAGCGGGGGGAGAGACCCAGTACTTC.

CDR3 nucleotides: TGCGCCAGCAGCTTGGATCTGTCTGGAAACACCATATATTTT. This translates into CASSLDLSGNTIYF. The chain combines TRBV5-1 with TRBJ1-3; D is unclear. Trimming left V 0 bases short and J 1 base short, with 5 bases between. This CDR3 region has 14 residues. Germline CDR1 reads SGHRS; CDR2 reads YFSETQ.

The J gene is TRBJ2-1, the V gene TRBV5-4, with D possibly being TRBD1 (5 bases). CDR3 length: 14 amino acids. Germline V gene sequence: CDR1 SGHNT, CDR2 YYREEE (reference sequence). The V gene lost 3 bases and the J gene lost 7 bases, with 14 bases spanning the gap. Here the CDR3 DNA reads TGTGCCAGCAGCTCCCAGCAGGGCGCAAATGAGCAGTTCTTC. Protein sequence: CASSSQQGANEQFF.

CDR3 coding DNA: TGCAGTGCTAGCGTGACTGAAGCTTTCTTT. This codes for CSASVTEAFF. The J gene is TRBJ1-1, the V gene TRBV20-1; D remains unclear. Looked up from germline, CDR1 is DFQATT and CDR2 is SNEGSKA (reference sequence). The length of the CDR3 is 10 residues. The V end lost 3 bases, the J end lost 5 bases, and 4 bases lay between the germline ends.

The chain recombines TRBV7-2 with TRBJ2-7; 8 positions agree with TRBD2. The CDR3 runs 15 residues. J was trimmed by 0 bases and V by 1 base; bases with no gene match: 2. Germline lookup yields CDR1 SGHTA and CDR2 FQGNSA. CDR3 sequence: CASSLGSGSSYEQYF. The CDR3 coding sequence is TGTGCCAGCAGCTTAGGCAGCGGGAGCTCCTACGAGCAGTACTTC.

The chain is built from TRBV27 and TRBJ1-5, with 7 bases matching TRBD1. The CDR3 runs to 14 residues. Trimming took 6 bases from V and 4 from J; bases not matched to a gene: 6. Germline lookup yields CDR1 MNHEY and CDR2 SMNVEV (reference sequence). CDR3 protein: CASRGPGGNQPQHF. The CDR3 coding sequence is TGTGCCAGCAGGGGACCAGGGGGAAATCAGCCCCAGCATTTT.